Shown below are 31 T cell receptor beta chains from a single sample sequenced in a study of spatial heterogeneity in lung cancer. Using its own MiXCR run on the 5' RACE reads, TCRdb lists one record per CDR3 protein. The table lists roughly 11,000 distinct CDR3 sequences, 14% to 15% of them singletons. As to time point: sample taken at primary tumor resection. Whole-study results and caveats: Mutation tallies in tumors tracked expanded intratumoral alpha and beta TCR counts.

Their antigens remain unidentified. The sample was lung tumor tissue, taken at surgery. The receptors were gathered from a male donor with early-stage non-small cell lung cancer.

This clonotype has ten or more counts. The gene calls are TRBV7-2 and TRBJ2-3, with a possible D match to TRBD2 (5 bases). The length of the CDR3 is 15 residues. CDR1 is SGHTA and CDR2 is FQGNSA in the germline V gene. V lost 5 bases to trimming and J lost 6 bases, with 18 bases between them. CDR3 coding DNA: TGTGCCAGCAGCCCCGTCGGTAGCGCTGGGGATACGCAGTATTTT. Its translation: CASSPVGSAGDTQYF.

This chain connects TRBV30 to TRBJ2-7, with 9 bases aligning to TRBD1. With V trimmed by 1 base and J by 3 bases, 1 base remained unmatched. The germline V gene has CDR1 GTSNPN and CDR2 SVGIG (reference sequence). The CDR3 contains 13 residues. The CDR3 loop reads CAWSAGQGYEQYF. CDR3 bases: TGTGCCTGGAGTGCGGGACAGGGCTACGAGCAGTACTTC. Together with reference TRBV30 and TRBJ2-7, the CDR3 gives the full variable domain: SQTIHQWPATLVQPVGSPLSLECTVEGTSNPNLYWYRQAAGRGLQLLFYSVGIGQISSEVPQNLSASRPQDRQFILSSKKLLLSDSGFYLCAWSAGQGYEQYFGPGTRLTVT.

There are many counts of this clonotype. The gene calls are TRBV6-1 and TRBJ2-7, with 10 bases fitting TRBD1. This CDR3 spans 15 amino acids. In germline, CDR1 is MNHNS, CDR2 SASEGT. V gave up 3 bases and J gave up 2 bases; unmatched junction bases: 4. The CDR3 region is CASSEEGQGAYEQYF. The DNA of the CDR3 is TGTGCCAGCAGTGAGGAAGGACAGGGGGCCTACGAGCAGTACTTC.

This clonotype showed up many times. CDR3 amino acids: CASTNTGELFF. The CDR3 nucleotides are TGTGCCAGCACCAACACCGGGGAGCTGTTTTTT. J is TRBJ2-2 and V is TRBV5-4; no firm D call. This CDR3 has 11 residues. V was trimmed by 6 bases and J by 2 bases, leaving 2 bases between them. Per the germline V gene, CDR1 is SGHNT and CDR2 is YYREEE (reference sequence). The full variable domain, completed using reference TRBV5-4 and TRBJ2-2, is ETGVTQSPTHLIKTRGQQVTLRCSSQSGHNTVSWYQQALGQGPQFIFQYYREEENGRGNFPPRFSGLQFPNYSSELNVNALELDDSALYLCASTNTGELFFGEGSRLTVL.

The chain has TRBV20-1 and TRBJ1-2; TRBD1 agrees at 8 bases. The CDR3 sequence is 13 residues long. Germline V gives CDR1 DFQATT, CDR2 SNEGSKA (reference sequence). V lost 7 bases to trimming and J lost 4 bases; unmatched junction nucleotides: 8. This chain's CDR3 is CSGGQGLGYGYTF. CDR3 sequence (DNA): TGCAGTGGTGGACAGGGTCTTGGCTATGGCTACACCTTC.

This sequence joins TRBV4-3 and TRBJ2-1, with 10 bases identical to TRBD2. V gave up 1 base and J gave up 7 bases; unmatched junction bases: 7. This CDR3 spans 16 amino acids. Germline-derived CDR1 and CDR2 are LGHNA and YSLEER. The CDR3 nucleotides read TGCGCCAGCAGCCAAGCCACTCCGGGACTAGCGAATGAGCAGTTCTTC. Amino acid sequence: CASSQATPGLANEQFF.

Many counts were recorded for this clonotype. The CDR3 spells CASSLETGAYSYNEQFF. The CDR3 DNA follows: TGTGCCAGCAGTTTGGAGACAGGGGCCTACTCCTACAATGAGCAGTTCTTC. The rearrangement uses TRBV28 and TRBJ2-1; 8 bases map to TRBD1. The germline V gene encodes CDR1 MDHEN and CDR2 SYDVKM. J gave up 0 bases and V 3 bases, and 7 bases lay outside the gene matches. This CDR3 is built from 17 residues.

This clonotype was seen ten or more times. The chain joins TRBV11-2 to TRBJ2-5, with a weak D call TRBD2 (6 bases). The ends were cut back, 0 bases at V and 1 base at J, with 9 bases in the middle. The CDR3 loop spans 15 amino acids. Looked up from germline, CDR1 is SGHAT and CDR2 is FQNNGV. Here the CDR3 reads CASSLETSPQETQYF. The CDR3 region has the DNA TGTGCCAGCAGCTTAGAAACTAGCCCCCAAGAGACCCAGTACTTC.

This clonotype was found a few times. The chain joins TRBV20-1 to TRBJ1-2, with D possibly being TRBD1 (6 bases). V gave up 1 base and J gave up 5 bases, with 11 bases separating them. The CDR3 spans 13 residues. The germline V gene encodes CDR1 DFQATT and CDR2 SNEGSKA (reference sequence). The CDR3 region is CSARGQVSYGYTF. Here the CDR3 DNA reads TGCAGTGCTAGAGGACAGGTTTCATATGGCTACACCTTC.

By sample fraction, this clonotype is medium-sized. The chain carries TRBV5-4 and TRBJ2-7, with 7 bases identical to TRBD1. After removal of 4 bases from V and 3 bases from J, the junction contained 4 bases not matched to a gene. The CDR3 contains 13 residues. Germline V lookup: CDR1 SGHNT, CDR2 YYREEE (reference sequence). The CDR3: CASSLGQDYEQYF. Here the CDR3 DNA reads TGTGCCAGCAGCCTCGGACAGGACTACGAGCAGTACTTC.

This clonotype was counted at least ten times. The V call is TRBV24-1, the J call TRBJ2-3, with D unclear. Germline loops: CDR1 KGHDR, CDR2 SFDVKD. Trimming stripped 3 bases from V and 2 bases from J, with 11 bases between. This CDR3 has 15 residues. The CDR3 DNA sequence: TGTGCCACCAGTGATCCCAGATCAAACACAGATACGCAGTATTTT. Its translation: CATSDPRSNTDTQYF.

This clonotype was observed many times. This chain connects TRBV7-2 to TRBJ2-7; either TRBD1 or TRBD2 may fit D (5 bases each). The CDR3 covers 15 residues. Germline assignment: CDR1 SGHTA and CDR2 FQGNSA. The V and J ends lost 0 bases and 3 bases respectively, with 12 bases between them. This chain's CDR3 is CASSLAGTSYYEQYF. DNA for the CDR3: TGTGCCAGCAGCTTAGCGGGGACCTCCTACTACGAGCAGTACTTC.

This clonotype appeared many times. The chain is built from TRBV6-5 and TRBJ2-4; 7 bases map to TRBD2. This CDR3 has 21 residues. The germline gives CDR1 MNHEY, CDR2 SVGAGI. The junction had 17 bases not matched to a gene; V was cut back by 0 bases and J by 0 bases. The CDR3 nucleotides read TGTGCCAGCAGTTACTCGATTGAGGCGGGGGACTCGGATCTAGCCAAAAACATTCAGTACTTC. Amino acid sequence: CASSYSIEAGDSDLAKNIQYF.

This clonotype has ten or more counts. This rearrangement joins TRBV29-1 to TRBJ2-1; D is uncertain. Germline assignment: CDR1 SQVTM and CDR2 ANQGSEA. The CDR3 totals 11 residues. The ends were cut back, 0 bases at V and 4 bases at J, with 1 base in the middle. CDR3 DNA sequence: TGCAGCGTTGAAGAATACAATGAGCAGTTCTTC. Its protein is CSVEEYNEQFF.

The gene calls are TRBV6-5 and TRBJ2-5; 7 bases are a match to TRBD1. The CDR3 length is 17 residues. With 2 bases clipped from V and 5 bases from J, the junction kept 14 bases outside the gene matches. The germline CDR1 and CDR2 sequences are MNHEY and SVGAGI. CDR3 sequence reads: CASSYRRLTGVVETQYF. Here the CDR3 DNA reads TGTGCCAGCAGTTACAGGAGACTAACAGGGGTAGTGGAGACCCAGTACTTC.

This clonotype is labeled medium-sized. V gene TRBV10-3 combines with J gene TRBJ2-7; 8 bases match TRBD2. The CDR3 has 14 amino acids. With 8 bases clipped from V and 2 bases from J, the junction kept 8 bases outside the gene matches. The germline V gene has CDR1 ENHRY and CDR2 SYGVKD. The CDR3 spells CAIGGGAGAYEQYF. The CDR3, as DNA: TGTGCCATCGGAGGGGGAGCGGGGGCCTACGAGCAGTACTTC.

This clonotype was seen more than once but under ten times. J is TRBJ1-1 and V is TRBV27; 8 bases line up with TRBD1. Trimming cost V 5 bases and J 5 bases; bases outside gene matches: 10. Looked up from germline, CDR1 is MNHEY and CDR2 is SMNVEV (reference sequence). The CDR3 runs 15 residues. The CDR3 sequence is CASSLQGAVKTEAFF. CDR3 coding DNA: TGTGCCAGCAGTCTCCAGGGGGCGGTCAAAACTGAAGCTTTCTTT.

The rearrangement joins TRBV12-3 or TRBV12-4 to TRBJ2-7, with a tentative D call TRBD2 (6 bases). This CDR3 spans 15 amino acids. V was clipped by 5 bases and J by 2 bases, with 16 bases between them. CDR3 amino acids: CASSQTGTGAYEQYF. CDR3 in DNA: TGTGCCAGCAGTCAGACCGGGACGGGGGCCTACGAGCAGTACTTC.

This clonotype came up a few times. The CDR3 sequence is CASSLGSYGYTF. CDR3 DNA sequence: TGTGCCAGCAGCTTAGGCAGCTATGGCTACACCTTC. The chain joins TRBV13 to TRBJ1-2; D is undetermined. V lost 0 bases, J lost 4 bases, and 3 bases lay in between. From germline, CDR1 is PRHDT and CDR2 FYEKMQ (reference sequence). This CDR3 spans 12 amino acids.

The chain employs TRBV30 and TRBJ2-2; 8 nucleotides agree with TRBD2. The CDR3 contains 17 residues. V shed 1 base and J 6 bases; nucleotides not matched to a gene: 13. The germline V gene has CDR1 GTSNPN and CDR2 SVGIG (reference sequence). The CDR3 region has the DNA TGTGCCTGGAGTGACAGTTTAAGCCTAGCGGGTGCCGGGGAGCTGTTTTTT. Protein sequence: CAWSDSLSLAGAGELFF.

This clonotype appeared many times. The CDR3 DNA follows: TGCGCCAGCAGCCAAGAGCCTGGTAACGGCGGGGGGGCCTTAGAGACCCAGTACTTC. Translated: CASSQEPGNGGGALETQYF. The rearrangement joins TRBV4-3 to TRBJ2-5, with TRBD2 matching over 9 bases. CDR3 size: 19 residues. Germline-derived CDR1 and CDR2 are LGHNA and YSLEER. V trimming: 0 bases; J trimming: 4 bases; junction bases outside the gene matches: 15.

Many counts were recorded for this clonotype. The chain recombines TRBV5-1 with TRBJ2-3, with D possibly TRBD2 on 5 matching bases. The CDR3 loop spans 14 amino acids. The germline CDR1 and CDR2 sequences are SGHRS and YFSETQ. V lost 1 base and J 2 bases, leaving 8 bases between the germline ends. The CDR3 DNA is TGCGCCAGCAGCTTGCAGGAGGACACAGATACGCAGTATTTT. This gives the protein CASSLQEDTDTQYF. The full variable domain, with the rest looked up from reference TRBV5-1 and TRBJ2-3, is KAGVTQTPRYLIKTRGQQVTLSCSPISGHRSVSWYQQTPGQGLQFLFEYFSETQRNKGNFPGRFSGRQFSNSRSEMNVSTLELGDSALYLCASSLQEDTDTQYFGPGTRLTVL.

V is TRBV7-9 and J is TRBJ1-1; weak D call: TRBD1 (6 bases). CDR3 length: 17 amino acids. Trimming removed 2 bases at V and 3 bases at J, with 19 bases between. Looked up from germline, CDR1 is SEHNR and CDR2 is FQNEAQ (reference sequence). DNA for the CDR3: TGTGCCAGCAGCTTATCGACAGGCAAATCGATGTACACTGAAGCTTTCTTT. Its protein is CASSLSTGKSMYTEAFF.

This clonotype was seen at least ten times. The J gene is TRBJ1-5, the V gene TRBV29-1; possible D gene TRBD1, 5 bases. Germline V gene lookup returns CDR1 SQVTM and CDR2 ANQGSEA. This CDR3 comprises 15 residues. Trimming took off 6 bases at V and 2 bases at J, with 17 bases between the two ends. CDR3 amino acids: CSVTLQGSGNQPQHF. In nucleotides, the CDR3 is TGCAGCGTCACCCTTCAGGGAAGCGGCAATCAGCCCCAGCATTTT.

By proportion, this clonotype is medium-sized (0.01 to 0.1%). The rearrangement uses TRBV6-5 and TRBJ2-2; D is perhaps TRBD1 (5 bases). The CDR3 sequence is 15 residues long. The V end lost 6 bases, the J end lost 0 bases, and 11 bases lay between the germline ends. Germline loops: CDR1 MNHEY, CDR2 SVGAGI. The CDR3 region is CASRQGSANTGELFF. CDR3 in DNA: TGTGCCAGCAGGCAGGGATCGGCGAACACCGGGGAGCTGTTTTTT.

This clonotype came up a few times. The chain carries TRBV20-1 and TRBJ2-7, with a weak D call TRBD2 (6 bases). CDR1 and CDR2 from the germline V gene are DFQATT and SNEGSKA (reference sequence). CDR3 length equals 13 residues. With 0 bases removed from V and 6 bases from J, the gap between germline ends came to 12 bases. CDR3 amino acids: CSARDVAGGEQYF. The CDR3 bases are TGCAGTGCTAGAGATGTTGCCGGGGGCGAGCAGTACTTC.

This sequence joins TRBV5-1 and TRBJ2-2; D unclear. V was shortened by 4 bases and J by 1 base, with 14 bases between the two germline ends. The CDR3 covers 16 residues. Germline loops: CDR1 SGHRS, CDR2 YFSETQ. CDR3 nucleotide sequence: TGCGCCAGCAGCCCCGGCGGACCCTTGAACACCGGGGAGCTGTTTTTT. Translated, it gives CASSPGGPLNTGELFF.

This clonotype was detected many times. One end of the junction is discordant with germline, which a read error may explain. CDR3 in amino acids: CASSLGFGGKAF. CDR3 DNA: TGCGCCAGCAGTCTGGGATTCGGGGGGAAGGCCTTC. The rearrangement links TRBV23-1 to TRBJ2-4; 7 nucleotides agree with TRBD2. TRBV23-1 falls under the ORF class, with uncertain function. This CDR3 contains 12 residues.

This clonotype was detected ten times or more. The rearrangement uses TRBV6-1 and TRBJ1-6; D may be TRBD1 (6 bases). Germline values: CDR1 MNHNS, CDR2 SASEGT. The ends were cut back, 2 bases at V and 5 bases at J, with 7 bases in the middle. This CDR3 is 14 amino acids long. Here the CDR3 reads CASSEYRDNSPLHF. CDR3 nucleotides: TGTGCCAGCAGTGAATACAGGGATAATTCACCCCTCCACTTT.

The chain carries TRBV28 and TRBJ2-3; 7 nucleotides align to TRBD2. The CDR3 length is 15 residues. Unmatched junction bases numbered 13, after V lost 6 bases and J lost 7 bases. Germline V gene data show CDR1 as MDHEN and CDR2 as SYDVKM. The CDR3 reads CASSPVGAGTYTQYF. The CDR3 DNA reads TGTGCCAGCAGCCCTGTGGGAGCGGGAACGTATACGCAGTATTTT.

V and J are TRBV11-2 and TRBJ2-2; D gene uncertain. CDR3 size: 18 residues. V shed 6 bases and J shed 6 bases, with 26 bases lying between them. Germline V lookup: CDR1 SGHAT, CDR2 FQNNGV. The CDR3: CASRPPFQLWYGSGELFF. CDR3 DNA: TGTGCCAGCAGACCGCCGTTCCAACTCTGGTACGGGTCCGGGGAGCTGTTTTTT.